This T cell receptor beta chain appears in the sequencing data of a study of cytomegalovirus exposure and HLA in healthy donors. Findings and caveats of the study: When presence/absence was analysed, sequencing depth was taken to be roughly uniform across donors. The authors excluded some V segments, including TRBV6-2 and TRBV6-3, as indistinguishable. Fewer N-insertions than the 666-donor mean were reportedly shown by an Asian-associated ancestry cluster in a later analysis.

Donors showed nominal health when sampled, although they likely had unrecorded immune exposures. 13 Jbeta primers and 60 Vbeta primers were used for the PCR. TCRdb's table, derived via immunoSEQ multiplex PCR, lists solely in-frame clones and lacks some. The table records about 170,000 clones, about 79% of them present only once. The CDR3 contains 15 residues. Looked up from germline, CDR1 is SGDLS and CDR2 is YYNGEE. The V segment lost 0 bases and the J segment 7 bases; nucleotides outside the gene matches: 6. Concerning this clone itself: As yet, its antigen is unknown.

This sequence was found in a woman aged 45-65 years in good health and CMV-seronegative. The chain carries TRBV9 and TRBJ2-1; 8 nucleotides line up with TRBD2. Material: PBMCs. CDR3 bases: TGTGCCAGCAGCGTAGAACTCGGGAGGGGGAATGAGCAGTTCTTC. This sequence encodes CASSVELGRGNEQFF.